This T cell receptor (beta chain) came from a study of cytomegalovirus exposure and HLA in healthy donors. CDR1 and CDR2 (germline): SSHAT, FNYEAQ (reference sequence). J was trimmed by 5 bases and V by 5 bases; bases with no gene match: 17. The CDR3 spans 17 residues. This clone has just one count. Produced via immunoSEQ multiplex PCR; TCRdb's table is partial and in-frame only. The data show around 200,000 clones, roughly three quarters seen once. The specimen sequenced was PBMCs. V is TRBV7-7 and J is TRBJ2-7; 8 positions match TRBD2. The receptor comes from a woman in her 30s in good health and CMV-seronegative. The CDR3 nucleotides are TGTGCCAGCAGCCCGGGGGAAGGTTATAGCGGGATTCACGAGCAGTACTTC. Translated: CASSPGEGYSGIHEQYF.